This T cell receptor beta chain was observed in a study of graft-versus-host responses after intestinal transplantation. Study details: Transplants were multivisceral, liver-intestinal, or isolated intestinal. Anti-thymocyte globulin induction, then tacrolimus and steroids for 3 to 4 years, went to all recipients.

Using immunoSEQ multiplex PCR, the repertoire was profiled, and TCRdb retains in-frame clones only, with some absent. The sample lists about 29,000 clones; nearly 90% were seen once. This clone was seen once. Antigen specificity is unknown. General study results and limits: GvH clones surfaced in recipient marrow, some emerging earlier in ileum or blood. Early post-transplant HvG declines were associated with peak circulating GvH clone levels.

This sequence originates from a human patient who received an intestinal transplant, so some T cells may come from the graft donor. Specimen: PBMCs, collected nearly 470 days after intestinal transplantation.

The CDR3 DNA sequence: TGTGCCAGCAGCCCGCAGACAGGGATTAATGAAAAACTGTTTTTT. Translating gives CASSPQTGINEKLFF. The V call is TRBV7-2, the J call TRBJ1-4, with 7 bases identical to TRBD1. Germline assignment: CDR1 SGHTA and CDR2 FQGNSA. Losses at the gene ends were 5 bases for V and 4 bases for J; bases not matched to a gene: 7. The CDR3 totals 15 residues.